Shown below are 8 T cell receptor beta chains from a single sample sequenced in a study of CD8+CD57+ T cells in acquired aplastic anemia. Template material for TCR beta VDJ and CDR3 profiling consisted of genomic DNA. TCRdb re-called the reads through MiXCR, storing one row per CDR3 protein. The sample yields about 170,000 distinct CDR3 sequences, around 60% seen once. The sequencing sample was made of sorted CD4+, CD8+, or CD8+CD57+ T cells (not recorded which) from PBMCs. These receptor sequences come from a human donor in good health.

A single count supports this clonotype. The chain has TRBV20-1 and TRBJ1-5; 7 bases map to TRBD1. CDR1 is DFQATT, CDR2 SNEGSKA, per germline (reference sequence). The CDR3 totals 14 residues. With 1 base clipped from V and 4 bases from J, the junction kept 4 bases outside the gene matches. The CDR3 DNA follows: TGCAGTGCTAGAGGGCAGGGGGAGAATCAGCCCCAGCATTTT. Protein sequence: CSARGQGENQPQHF.

The chain uses TRBV14 and TRBJ1-1, with D possibly matching TRBD1 (5 bases). Trimming left V 4 bases short and J 1 base short, with 13 bases between. The CDR3 has 15 amino acids. Looked up from germline, CDR1 is SGHDN and CDR2 is FVKESK. The CDR3 DNA follows: TGTGCCAGCAGCCCCTTAGACAGACCGAACACTGAAGCTTTCTTT. Encoded protein: CASSPLDRPNTEAFF. Complete variable domain (other parts from reference TRBV14 and TRBJ1-1): EAGVTQFPSHSVIEKGQTVTLRCDPISGHDNLYWYRRVMGKEIKFLLHFVKESKQDESGMPNNRFLAERTGGTYSTLKVQPAELEDSGVYFCASSPLDRPNTEAFFGQGTRLTVV.

Many counts were recorded for this clonotype. This chain's CDR3 is CASSSSGLSTHEQYF. The CDR3 region has the DNA TGTGCCAGCAGCTCATCCGGGCTAAGCACTCACGAGCAGTACTTC. The chain is built from TRBV7-9 and TRBJ2-7, with D uncertain. V gave up 4 bases and J gave up 5 bases, with 18 bases separating them. The CDR3 totals 15 residues. Germline-derived CDR1 and CDR2 are SEHNR and FQNEAQ (reference sequence).

This clonotype was counted once. The chain links TRBV12-3 or TRBV12-4 to TRBJ2-2, with D perhaps matching TRBD2 (5 bases). There are 13 residues in the CDR3. The CDR3 sequence is CASRPRGTGELFF. The CDR3 DNA is TGTGCGTCACGACCCCGAGGGACCGGGGAGCTGTTTTTT.

This clonotype was seen ten or more times. This chain links TRBV10-3 with TRBJ2-7; 10 nucleotides align to TRBD1. The CDR3 covers 16 residues. The V gene end was trimmed by 0 bases and the J gene end by 7 bases; junction bases not matched to a gene: 9. CDR1 is ENHRY and CDR2 is SYGVKD in the germline V gene. The CDR3 loop reads CAISESIDRGLGEQYF. The CDR3 nucleotides read TGTGCCATCAGTGAGTCTATCGACAGGGGGCTAGGTGAGCAGTACTTC.

This clonotype has a single count. The rearrangement joins TRBV10-3 to TRBJ1-3; weak D call: TRBD1 (6 bases). Trimming left V 3 bases short and J 8 bases short, with 29 bases between. The CDR3 extends over 19 amino acids. Germline lookup yields CDR1 ENHRY and CDR2 SYGVKD. For the CDR3, the DNA is TGTGCCATCAGTGATTTCCCGCGGACACAGGGTGACTATGGCTACACCATATATTTT. Translating it yields CAISDFPRTQGDYGYTIYF.

The V call is TRBV7-6, the J call TRBJ2-7; 9 bases map to TRBD1. The V gene's germline CDR1 is SGHVS and CDR2 FNYEAQ. CDR3 length equals 15 residues. V dropped 2 bases and J dropped 3; count of bases not matched to a gene: 5. DNA of the CDR3: TGTGCCAGCAGCTTATTCCCGGGACAGGGCTACGAGCAGTACTTC. This sequence encodes CASSLFPGQGYEQYF.

The rearrangement links TRBV27 to TRBJ1-5; no clear D gene. The CDR3 is made up of 15 amino acids. Germline V gene sequence: CDR1 MNHEY, CDR2 SMNVEV (reference sequence). V was clipped by 7 bases and J by 0 bases, with 13 bases between them. The CDR3 region has the DNA TGTGCCAGCACCCCGACGGGGAATAGCAATCAGCCCCAGCATTTT. It specifies CASTPTGNSNQPQHF.